This T cell receptor beta chain was captured by sequencing in a study of CD8 T cells in Susac syndrome (dated by TCRdb to the late 2010s). Some background on the complete study: Among the Susac syndrome patients who were sequenced, clinically active disease was present in more than 5 and clinical remission was observed in fewer than 10. At blood withdrawal, Susac syndrome patients were either therapy-naive, taking corticosteroids (in some cases with IVIg as well), or taking IVIg alone. The study used repertoire sequencing to test whether antigen drove CD8+ T cell activation and differentiation in Susac syndrome.

Taken from the germline V gene, the CDR1 and CDR2 loops are SGDLS and YYNGEE. At the junction V is shortened by 4 bases and J by 9 bases; bases outside the gene matches: 10. The CDR3 goes from the cysteine to the phenylalanine over 16 residues. CDR3 DNA is the only sequence kept; it has 48 bases, read in frame from the first base. About this clonotype: The clone's antigen remains unknown. Per-base quality was not reported, and no clone a single base away is much larger than it.

Peripheral blood CD8+ and CD4+ T cells from healthy donors, Susac syndrome patients and multiple sclerosis patients were profiled using high-throughput TCR beta sequencing. The Susac syndrome patients fulfilled recently defined diagnostic criteria for definite or probable disease. CD8+ TEMRA cells were enriched by FACS, while bulk CD8+ and CD4+ T cells were purified by magnetic negative isolation. Blood was collected in EDTA tubes and processed within 24 hours, with PBMCs isolated through density gradient centrifugation. PBMCs intended for TCR sequencing were frozen in liquid nitrogen and were later thawed in a 37 degrees C water bath. Purity of sorted or isolated CD4+, CD8+ and CD8+ TEMRA cells was at least 90%. The paper's findings and limits, for the study overall: The study acknowledged that relatively few individuals were included in the TCR sequencing and HLA analysis. No clonal expansion was detected in the CD4+ T cell repertoire of Susac syndrome patients.

RNA was extracted using the RNeasy kit, and roughly 0.5 to 1 microgram was reverse transcribed with random hexamers. TCR beta CDR3 regions were amplified with the immunoSEQ multiplex PCR assay covering 54 Vbeta and 13 Jbeta segments. PCR amplification bias was corrected using a synthetic template baseline for primer optimization and computational correction. In the source study's methods: Reads were assigned to V, D and J genes according to IMGT and analyzed in immunoSEQ Analyzer, with only productive sequences retained. To calculate clonality, Shannon entropy was normalized by log2 of the number of productive unique sequences and then subtracted from one. For each patient and control, public and private clones were evaluated among the 100 most prevalent clones. Susac-specific clones were defined as absent from healthy and MS cohorts, 1052 published viral clones and other ImmuneACCESS disease sequences. The raw public data were reprocessed by TCRdb itself: fastp quality trimming at Q25, MiXCR clonotype calling, in-frame beta chains only. Rows matching on CDR3 protein sequence are summarized as one entry with the most common DNA and genes. The V and J calls come from TCRdb's annotation, not from the publication. The sample records about 94,000 distinct CDR3 sequences, around 94% of which are singletons. The biggest ten clones account for less than 0.4% of the sample.

The receptor's source is a human donor with Susac syndrome. The chain employs TRBV9 and TRBJ1-6; 10 bases in between match TRBD1. Sequencing was done on a sample of CD4+ T cells from PBMCs. Read as DNA, the sequence is TGTGCCAGCAGCATGCAAGGGACAGGGGATGGTTCACCCCTCCACTTT. This codes for CASSMQGTGDGSPLHF.